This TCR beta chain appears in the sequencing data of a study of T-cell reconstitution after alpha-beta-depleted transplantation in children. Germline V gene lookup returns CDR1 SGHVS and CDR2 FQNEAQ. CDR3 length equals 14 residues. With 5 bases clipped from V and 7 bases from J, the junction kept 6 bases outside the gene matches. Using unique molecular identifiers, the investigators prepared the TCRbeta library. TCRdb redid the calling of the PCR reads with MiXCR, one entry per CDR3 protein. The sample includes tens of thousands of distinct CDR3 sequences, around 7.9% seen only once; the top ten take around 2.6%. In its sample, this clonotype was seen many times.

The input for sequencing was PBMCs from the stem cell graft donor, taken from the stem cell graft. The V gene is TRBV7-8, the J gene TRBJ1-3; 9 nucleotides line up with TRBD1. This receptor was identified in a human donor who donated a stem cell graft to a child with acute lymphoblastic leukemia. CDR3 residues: CASSPRTGVNTIYF. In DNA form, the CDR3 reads TGTGCCAGCAGCCCCCGGACAGGGGTTAACACCATATATTTT.